This TCR beta chain derives from a study of cytomegalovirus exposure and HLA in healthy donors. The germline gives CDR1 SNHLY, CDR2 FYNNEI. The CDR3 loop spans 15 amino acids. Between the trimmed V and J ends, which lost 4 bases and 8 bases, there was a span of 20 bases. Use of 60 Vbeta and 13 Jbeta primers characterized the PCR. Using immunoSEQ multiplex PCR, the repertoire was profiled, and TCRdb retains in-frame clones only, with some absent. Seen here are about 120,000 clones, nearly 65% observed once, and the top ten hold 9% to 10%. This TCR derives from a man aged 40-49 years in good health and CMV-seropositive. This chain uses TRBV2 with TRBJ1-1; the D is unclear. Input material: PBMCs. The CDR3 reads CASSGGPGGRFEAFF. CDR3 coding DNA: TGTGCCAGCAGTGGGGGTCCGGGAGGGCGGTTCGAAGCTTTCTTT. The full variable domain, rest sourced from reference TRBV2 and TRBJ1-1, is EPEVTQTPSHQVTQMGQEVILRCVPISNHLYFYWYRQILGQKVEFLVSFYNNEISEKSEIFDDQFSVERPDGSNFTLKIRSTKLEDSAMYFCASSGGPGGRFEAFFGQGTRLTVV.